The sequence of this T cell receptor (beta chain) was determined in a study of long-term antiretroviral therapy in people with HIV. With regard to this clone: Antigen unknown.

This was the immunoSEQ v3.0 assay at survey level. Roughly 40,000-55,000 T-cell genomes per sample were the sequencing target. Sequenced by immunoSEQ multiplex PCR; TCRdb stores in-frame clones only, minus some. The sample includes tens of thousands of clones, 80% of them seen just once. For each donor, at least one pre-ART and at least two post-ART PBMC samples were available. General observations from the study: HIV repertoire CDR3 lengths ranged less widely than those of controls. Clones showing expansion before ART dominated the repertoire at all time points.

The CDR3 is 17 amino acids. Deletions cut 0 bases from V and 0 bases from J, with 12 bases between. This sample comprised unsorted PBMCs, obtained 0.3 years after starting antiretroviral therapy. The chain recombines TRBV23-1 with TRBJ1-5, with a possible D match to TRBD1 (6 bases). TRBV23-1 is recorded as an ORF, its role being uncertain. The receptor was isolated from a man aged 40-49 years with HIV. Here the CDR3 DNA reads TGCGCCAGCAGTCAATCCGGGGGGACATTTAGCAATCAGCCCCAGCATTTT. Its protein product is CASSQSGGTFSNQPQHF.